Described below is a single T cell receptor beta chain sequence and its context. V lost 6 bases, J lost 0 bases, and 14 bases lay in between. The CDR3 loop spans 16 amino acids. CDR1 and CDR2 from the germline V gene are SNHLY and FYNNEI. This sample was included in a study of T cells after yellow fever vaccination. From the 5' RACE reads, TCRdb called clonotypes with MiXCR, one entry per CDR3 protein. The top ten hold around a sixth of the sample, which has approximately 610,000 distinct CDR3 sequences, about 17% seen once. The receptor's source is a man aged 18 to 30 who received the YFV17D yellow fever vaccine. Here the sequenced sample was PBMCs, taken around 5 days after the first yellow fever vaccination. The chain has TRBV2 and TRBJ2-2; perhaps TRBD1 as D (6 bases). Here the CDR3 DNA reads TGTGCCAGCAGATGGACAGCTCCTCCGAACACCGGGGAGCTGTTTTTT. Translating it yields CASRWTAPPNTGELFF.